This T cell receptor (beta chain) was identified in a study of control samples from healthy donors and cancer patients. TCRdb keeps only in-frame clones here, not all; method: immunoSEQ multiplex PCR. The data contain 100,000 to 150,000 clones, about nine tenths of them seen just once; the ten biggest clones take up 6% to 9.5%. The TCR comes from a man aged 45-65 years with head and neck cancer. The sequenced material came from PBMCs.

The CDR3 DNA sequence: TGTGCCAGCAGCCAGGGGGGAGGAGGCTACACCTTC. Translating gives CASSQGGGGYTF. This chain joins TRBV5-6 and TRBJ1-2, with 7 bases matching TRBD1. The germline gives CDR1 SGHDT, CDR2 YYEEEE. V lost 4 bases, J lost 8 bases, and 5 bases stayed unmatched. The CDR3 runs 12 residues.